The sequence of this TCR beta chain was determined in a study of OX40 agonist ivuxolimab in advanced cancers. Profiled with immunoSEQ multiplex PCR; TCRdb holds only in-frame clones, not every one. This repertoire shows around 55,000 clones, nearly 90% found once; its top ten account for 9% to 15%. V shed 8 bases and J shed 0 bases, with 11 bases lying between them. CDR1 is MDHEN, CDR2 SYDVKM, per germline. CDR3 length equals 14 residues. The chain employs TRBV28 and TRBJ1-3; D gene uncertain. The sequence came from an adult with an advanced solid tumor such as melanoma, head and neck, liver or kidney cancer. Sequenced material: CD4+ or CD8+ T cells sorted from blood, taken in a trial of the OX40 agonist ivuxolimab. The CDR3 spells CASHTGVSGNTIYF. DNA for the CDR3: TGTGCCAGCCATACTGGGGTCTCTGGAAACACCATATATTTT. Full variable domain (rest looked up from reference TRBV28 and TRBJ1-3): DVKVTQSSRYLVKRTGEKVFLECVQDMDHENMFWYRQDPGLGLRLIYFSYDVKMKEKGDIPEGYSVSREKKERFSLILESASTNQTSMYLCASHTGVSGNTIYFGEGSWLTVV.